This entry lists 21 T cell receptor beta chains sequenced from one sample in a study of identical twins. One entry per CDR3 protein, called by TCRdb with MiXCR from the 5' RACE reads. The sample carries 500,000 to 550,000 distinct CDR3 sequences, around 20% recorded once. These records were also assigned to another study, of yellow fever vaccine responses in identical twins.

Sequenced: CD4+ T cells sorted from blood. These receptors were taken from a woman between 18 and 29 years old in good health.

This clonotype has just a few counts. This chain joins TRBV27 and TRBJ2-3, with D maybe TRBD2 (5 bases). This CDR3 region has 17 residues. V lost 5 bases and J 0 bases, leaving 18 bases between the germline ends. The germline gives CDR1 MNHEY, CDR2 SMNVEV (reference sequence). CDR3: CASSPRGSARSTDTQYF. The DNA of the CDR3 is TGTGCCAGCAGTCCCCGGGGTAGCGCGAGGAGCACAGATACGCAGTATTTT.

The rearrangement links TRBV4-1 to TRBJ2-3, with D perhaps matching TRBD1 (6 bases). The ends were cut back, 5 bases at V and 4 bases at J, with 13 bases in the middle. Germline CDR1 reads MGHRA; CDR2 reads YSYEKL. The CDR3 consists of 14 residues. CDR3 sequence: CASSSQGKADTQYF. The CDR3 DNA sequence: TGCGCCAGCAGCTCACAGGGAAAGGCAGATACGCAGTATTTT.

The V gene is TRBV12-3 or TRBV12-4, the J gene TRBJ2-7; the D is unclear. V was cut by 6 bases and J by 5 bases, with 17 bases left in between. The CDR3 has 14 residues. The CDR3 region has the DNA TGTGCCAGCAGCCCTCGAGTGAGCTCGAACGAGCAGTACTTC. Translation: CASSPRVSSNEQYF.

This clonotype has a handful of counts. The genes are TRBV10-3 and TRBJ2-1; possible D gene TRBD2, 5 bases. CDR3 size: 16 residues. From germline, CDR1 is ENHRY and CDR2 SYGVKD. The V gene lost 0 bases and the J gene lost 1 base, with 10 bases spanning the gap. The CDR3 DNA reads TGTGCCATCAGTGAGTCCCTAGCCCAATCCTACAATGAGCAGTTCTTC. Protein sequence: CAISESLAQSYNEQFF.

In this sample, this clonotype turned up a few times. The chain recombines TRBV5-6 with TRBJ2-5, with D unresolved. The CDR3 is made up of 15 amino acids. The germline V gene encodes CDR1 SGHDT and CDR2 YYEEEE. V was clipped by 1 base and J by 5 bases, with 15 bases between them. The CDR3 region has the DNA TGTGCCAGCAGCTTGTGGGCCAGGACGAGCGAGACCCAGTACTTC. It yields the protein CASSLWARTSETQYF. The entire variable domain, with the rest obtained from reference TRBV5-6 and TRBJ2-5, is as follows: DAGVTQSPTHLIKTRGQQVTLRCSPKSGHDTVSWYQQALGQGPQFIFQYYEEEERQRGNFPDRFSGHQFPNYSSELNVNALLLGDSALYLCASSLWARTSETQYFGPGTRLLVL.

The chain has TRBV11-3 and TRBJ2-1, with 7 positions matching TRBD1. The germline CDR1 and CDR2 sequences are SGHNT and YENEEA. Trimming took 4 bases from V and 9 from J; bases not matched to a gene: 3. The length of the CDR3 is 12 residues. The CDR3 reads CASSSQGIEQFF. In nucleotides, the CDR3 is TGTGCCAGCAGCTCACAGGGGATTGAGCAGTTCTTC. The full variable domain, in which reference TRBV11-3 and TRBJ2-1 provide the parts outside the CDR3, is EAGVVQSPRYKIIEKKQPVAFWCNPISGHNTLYWYLQNLGQGPELLIRYENEEAVDDSQLPKDRFSAERLKGVDSTLKIQPAELGDSAVYLCASSSQGIEQFFGPGTRLTVL.

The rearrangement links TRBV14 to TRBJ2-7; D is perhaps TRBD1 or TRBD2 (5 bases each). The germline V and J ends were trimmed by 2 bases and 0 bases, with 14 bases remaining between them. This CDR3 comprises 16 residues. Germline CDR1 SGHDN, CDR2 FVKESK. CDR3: CASSQPGTGNSYEQYF. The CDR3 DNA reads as TGTGCCAGCAGCCAACCAGGGACGGGTAACTCCTACGAGCAGTACTTC.

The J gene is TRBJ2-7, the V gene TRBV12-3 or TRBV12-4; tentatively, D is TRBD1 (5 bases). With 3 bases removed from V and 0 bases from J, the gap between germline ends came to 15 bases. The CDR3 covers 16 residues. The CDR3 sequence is CASSFSFVGDSYEQYF. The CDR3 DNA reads TGTGCCAGCAGTTTTTCGTTTGTAGGGGACTCCTACGAGCAGTACTTC.

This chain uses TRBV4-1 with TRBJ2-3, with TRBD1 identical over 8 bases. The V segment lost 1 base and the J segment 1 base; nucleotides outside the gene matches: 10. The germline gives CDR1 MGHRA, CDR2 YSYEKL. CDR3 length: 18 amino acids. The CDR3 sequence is CASSQGLMGTGGTDTQYF. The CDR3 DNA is TGCGCCAGCAGCCAAGGTCTCATGGGGACAGGAGGCACAGATACGCAGTATTTT.

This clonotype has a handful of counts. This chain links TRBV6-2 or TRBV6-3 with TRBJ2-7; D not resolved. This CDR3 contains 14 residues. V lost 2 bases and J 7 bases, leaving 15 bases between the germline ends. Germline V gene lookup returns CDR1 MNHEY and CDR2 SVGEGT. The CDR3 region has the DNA TGTGCCAGCAGTTACCAGCATCGGTCGAGGGAGCAGTACTTC. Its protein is CASSYQHRSREQYF.

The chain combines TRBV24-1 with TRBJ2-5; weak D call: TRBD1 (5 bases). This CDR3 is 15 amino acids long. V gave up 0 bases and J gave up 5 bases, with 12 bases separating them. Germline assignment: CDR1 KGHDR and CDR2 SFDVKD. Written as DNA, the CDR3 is TGTGCCACCAGTGATTTGCAGGGATTGGGGGAGACCCAGTACTTC. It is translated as CATSDLQGLGETQYF.

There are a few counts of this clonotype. The CDR3 reads CARGQGKSYEQYF. The CDR3 DNA sequence: TGTGCCAGAGGACAGGGGAAATCCTACGAGCAGTACTTC. The chain combines TRBV2 with TRBJ2-7, with 9 bases lining up with TRBD1. Germline CDR1 reads SNHLY; CDR2 reads FYNNEI. Trimming took 9 bases from V and 1 from J; bases not matched to a gene: 4. The CDR3 loop spans 13 amino acids.

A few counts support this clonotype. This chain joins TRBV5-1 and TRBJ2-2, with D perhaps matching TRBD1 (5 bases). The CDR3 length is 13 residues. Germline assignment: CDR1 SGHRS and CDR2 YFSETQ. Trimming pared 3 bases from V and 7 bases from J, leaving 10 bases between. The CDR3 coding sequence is TGCGCCAGCAGCTCCAGGGATATCGGGGAGCTGTTTTTT. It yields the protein CASSSRDIGELFF.

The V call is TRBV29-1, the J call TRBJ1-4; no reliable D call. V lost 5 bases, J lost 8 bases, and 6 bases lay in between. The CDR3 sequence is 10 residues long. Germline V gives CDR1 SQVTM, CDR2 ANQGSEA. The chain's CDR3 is CSVLREKLFF. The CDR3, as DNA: TGCAGCGTTCTTCGGGAAAAACTGTTTTTT.

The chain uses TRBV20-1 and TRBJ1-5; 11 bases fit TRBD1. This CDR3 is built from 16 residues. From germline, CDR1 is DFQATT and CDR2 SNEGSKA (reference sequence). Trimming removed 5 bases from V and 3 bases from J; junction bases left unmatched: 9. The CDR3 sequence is CSARDRGTGTNQPQHF. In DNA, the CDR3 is TGCAGTGCTCGGGACAGGGGGACTGGAACCAATCAGCCCCAGCATTTT.

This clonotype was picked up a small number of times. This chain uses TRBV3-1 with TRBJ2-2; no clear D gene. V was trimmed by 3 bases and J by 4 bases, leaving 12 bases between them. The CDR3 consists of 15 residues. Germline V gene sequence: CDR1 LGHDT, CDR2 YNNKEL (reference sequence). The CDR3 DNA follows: TGTGCCAGCAGCCACCACGTTACTGTCACCGGGGAGCTGTTTTTT. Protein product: CASSHHVTVTGELFF. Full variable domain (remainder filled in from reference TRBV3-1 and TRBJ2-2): DTAVSQTPKYLVTQMGNDKSIKCEQNLGHDTMYWYKQDSKKFLKIMFSYNNKELIINETVPNRFSPKSPDKAHLNLHINSLELGDSAVYFCASSHHVTVTGELFFGEGSRLTVL.

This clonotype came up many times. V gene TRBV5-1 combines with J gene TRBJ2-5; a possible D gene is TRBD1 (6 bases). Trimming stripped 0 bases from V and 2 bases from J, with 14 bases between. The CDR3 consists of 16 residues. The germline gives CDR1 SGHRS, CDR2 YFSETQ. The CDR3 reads CASSLAANRAQETQYF. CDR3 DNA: TGCGCCAGCAGCTTGGCCGCTAACAGGGCACAAGAGACCCAGTACTTC.

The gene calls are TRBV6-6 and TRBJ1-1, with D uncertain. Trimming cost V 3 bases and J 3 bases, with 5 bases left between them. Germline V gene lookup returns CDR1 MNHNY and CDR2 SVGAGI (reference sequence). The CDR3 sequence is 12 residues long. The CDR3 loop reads CASSYSYTEAFF. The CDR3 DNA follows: TGTGCCAGCAGTTATTCGTACACTGAAGCTTTCTTT.

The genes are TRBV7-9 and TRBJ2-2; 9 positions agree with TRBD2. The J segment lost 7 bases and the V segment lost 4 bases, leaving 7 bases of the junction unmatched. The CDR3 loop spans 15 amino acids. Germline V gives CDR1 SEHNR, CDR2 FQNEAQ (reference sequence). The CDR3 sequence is CASSSIAGADGELFF. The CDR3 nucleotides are TGTGCCAGCAGCTCTATAGCGGGAGCGGACGGGGAGCTGTTTTTT.

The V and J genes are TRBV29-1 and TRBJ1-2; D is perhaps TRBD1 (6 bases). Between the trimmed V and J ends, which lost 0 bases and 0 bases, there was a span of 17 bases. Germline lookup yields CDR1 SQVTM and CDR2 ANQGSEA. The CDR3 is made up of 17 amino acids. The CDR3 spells CSVEEGQGRAANYGYTF. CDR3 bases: TGCAGCGTTGAAGAGGGTCAGGGGAGGGCGGCTAACTATGGCTACACCTTC.

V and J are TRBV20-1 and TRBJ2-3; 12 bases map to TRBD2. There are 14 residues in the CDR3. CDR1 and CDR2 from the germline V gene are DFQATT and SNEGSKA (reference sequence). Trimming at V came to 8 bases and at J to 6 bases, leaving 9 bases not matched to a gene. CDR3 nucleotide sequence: TGCAGTACGACTAGCGGGGGTAAAGGGGATACGCAGTATTTT. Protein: CSTTSGGKGDTQYF.